The clone carrying this T cell receptor (beta chain) was picked up a small number of times. As yet, its antigen is unknown. This record comes from a study of blood T cells in healthy people across ages. Study observations and caveats: Getting older went along with TCR beta diversity per million T cells dropping roughly linearly.

Combining a sample-barcoded 5' primer with a J-beta primer mix, a second PCR ran for about 7 to 11 cycles. A template-switch adaptor with 12 random nucleotides tagged each cDNA molecule. Sequencing of every sample gave 2.5 million or more CDR3-containing paired-end reads. Via MiXCR, TCRdb re-called the 5' RACE reads, giving one row per CDR3 protein. The data contain 800,000 to 900,000 distinct CDR3 sequences, around 62% of them singletons. The CDR3 is made up of 12 amino acids. CDR1 is SEHNR, CDR2 FQNEAQ, per germline (reference sequence). The V end was cut by 3 bases, the J end by 5 bases, with 7 bases between.

The TCR was taken from a man in his thirties or forties in good health. The sequencing sample was made of blood. J is TRBJ2-5 and V is TRBV7-9; D is ambiguous. The CDR3 loop reads CASSLGPETQYF. The CDR3 nucleotides are TGTGCCAGCAGCTTGGGTCCGGAGACCCAGTACTTC.